The 23 T cell receptor beta chains below all came from one sample that was sequenced in a study of cytomegalovirus exposure and HLA in healthy donors. TCRdb's table, derived via immunoSEQ multiplex PCR, lists solely in-frame clones and lacks some. The sample holds under 200,000 clones, 84% seen once. The sequenced sample consisted of PBMCs. All receptors come from a man younger than 35 in good health and CMV-seropositive.

The J gene is TRBJ1-1, the V gene TRBV18; D is possibly TRBD1 (6 bases). CDR1 is KGHSH, CDR2 LQKENI, per germline. The CDR3 runs to 14 residues. Deletions cut 3 bases from V and 4 bases from J, with 12 bases between. In nucleotides, the CDR3 is TGTGCCAGCTCACCCGGGACACTTACCACTGAAGCTTTCTTT. The encoded protein is CASSPGTLTTEAFF.

The V gene is TRBV5-6, the J gene TRBJ1-4, with D unresolved. Trimming removed 1 base at V and 7 bases at J, with 5 bases between. CDR3 length equals 12 residues. CDR1 SGHDT and CDR2 YYEEEE come from the germline V gene. The CDR3 region is CASSLFREKLFF. CDR3 DNA sequence: TGTGCCAGCAGCTTGTTTCGTGAAAAACTGTTTTTT.

The chain combines TRBV11-3 with TRBJ2-1; 9 bases agree with TRBD2. Germline trimming cut 5 bases from V and 5 bases from J; bases unmatched to any gene: 10. Germline V gene lookup returns CDR1 SGHNT and CDR2 YENEEA. The CDR3 is made up of 16 amino acids. CDR3 amino acids: CASSRGGLAGHNEQFF. As DNA, the CDR3 is TGTGCCAGCAGCCGAGGCGGGCTAGCGGGACACAATGAGCAGTTCTTC.

This clone was found once. The genes are TRBV6-5 and TRBJ2-1, with 7 bases lining up with TRBD1. The CDR3 extends over 14 amino acids. V gave up 6 bases and J gave up 6 bases; unmatched junction bases: 8. Germline V lookup: CDR1 MNHEY, CDR2 SVGAGI. As DNA, the CDR3 is TGTGCCAGCAGAGCCGGGACAGAACCCAATGAGCAGTTCTTC. Translated, it gives CASRAGTEPNEQFF.

V usage is TRBV9 and J usage is TRBJ2-7; TRBD2 might be the D (6 bases). With 0 bases removed from V and 2 bases from J, the gap between germline ends came to 12 bases. The CDR3 runs 15 residues. CDR1 SGDLS and CDR2 YYNGEE come from the germline V gene. CDR3 sequence (DNA): TGTGCCAGCAGCGTAGGAGTAGCGGATACCTACGAGCAGTACTTC. Encoded protein: CASSVGVADTYEQYF.

The V gene is TRBV29-1, the J gene TRBJ1-2; 10 nucleotides match TRBD1. CDR1 and CDR2 from the germline V gene are SQVTM and ANQGSEA. This CDR3 is 15 amino acids long. Germline trimming cut 6 bases from V and 2 bases from J; bases unmatched to any gene: 9. The CDR3 nucleotides are TGCAGCGTCGACCGACAGGGGGCGGGGAACTATGGCTACACCTTC. Translated, it gives CSVDRQGAGNYGYTF.

This chain links TRBV13 with TRBJ1-1, with 7 bases matching TRBD1. Trimming at V came to 0 bases and at J to 3 bases, leaving 7 bases not matched to a gene. The CDR3 totals 16 residues. The germline CDR1 and CDR2 sequences are PRHDT and FYEKMQ (reference sequence). CDR3 sequence reads: CASSLGGAGGYTEAFF. CDR3 bases: TGTGCCAGCAGCTTAGGAGGGGCAGGGGGGTACACTGAAGCTTTCTTT.

The CDR3 DNA sequence: TGCAGCGCCGCCGGGACAGGGAATGAGCAGTTCTTC. It is translated as CSAAGTGNEQFF. The rearrangement links TRBV29-1 to TRBJ2-1, with 9 nucleotides matching TRBD1. V lost 7 bases, J lost 7 bases, and 5 bases stayed unmatched. The V gene's germline CDR1 is SQVTM and CDR2 ANQGSEA. The CDR3 loop spans 12 amino acids.

The genes are TRBV7-2 and TRBJ2-2; D is undetermined. The CDR3 has 14 residues. Germline V gives CDR1 SGHTA, CDR2 FQGNSA. V lost 3 bases and J 8 bases, leaving 13 bases between the germline ends. This CDR3 is CASSLKQSEGELFF. For the CDR3, the DNA is TGTGCCAGCAGCTTGAAGCAATCTGAAGGGGAGCTGTTTTTT.

This rearrangement joins TRBV4-2 to TRBJ2-7; 13 positions agree with TRBD2. The V gene end was trimmed by 7 bases and the J gene end by 2 bases; junction bases not matched to a gene: 8. Germline values: CDR1 LGHNA, CDR2 YNFKEQ. This CDR3 has 16 amino acids. CDR3: CASNRTSGSIPYEQYF. In DNA form, the CDR3 reads TGTGCCAGCAATAGGACTAGCGGGAGTATCCCCTACGAGCAGTACTTC.

This clone was picked up a small number of times. The CDR3 nucleotides are TGTGCCAGCAGCCCCATACCGGGACAGGGGTTTGCTTTCTTT. It yields the protein CASSPIPGQGFAFF. The chain has TRBV27 and TRBJ1-1; 10 bases match TRBD1. V gave up 6 bases and J gave up 11 bases; unmatched junction bases: 12. Germline assignment: CDR1 MNHEY and CDR2 SMNVEV (reference sequence). This CDR3 has 14 amino acids.

This clone has a handful of counts. The chain is built from TRBV27 and TRBJ2-7, with TRBD1 as a possible D gene (5 bases). The germline V gene has CDR1 MNHEY and CDR2 SMNVEV (reference sequence). The V and J ends lost 3 bases and 7 bases respectively, with 10 bases between them. The CDR3 extends over 12 amino acids. Here the CDR3 reads CASSFQGREQYF. The CDR3 DNA reads as TGTGCCAGCAGTTTCCAGGGTCGAGAGCAGTACTTC.

The J gene is TRBJ1-2, the V gene TRBV7-9; weak D call: TRBD1 (6 bases). The CDR3 contains 17 residues. From germline, CDR1 is SEHNR and CDR2 FQNEAQ (reference sequence). V lost 4 bases and J 0 bases, leaving 18 bases between the germline ends. The CDR3 sequence: CASSSRTQGTSNYGYTF. DNA of the CDR3: TGTGCCAGCAGCTCGAGAACCCAGGGGACCTCTAACTATGGCTACACCTTC.

The chain combines TRBV19 with TRBJ2-1; TRBD1 might be the D (5 bases). This CDR3 is built from 15 residues. Trimming left V 2 bases short and J 0 bases short, with 8 bases between. Germline V gene data show CDR1 as LNHDA and CDR2 as SQIVND (reference sequence). DNA for the CDR3: TGTGCCAGTAGTATACAGGGTAGCTCCTACAATGAGCAGTTCTTC. This codes for CASSIQGSSYNEQFF.

The chain links TRBV15 to TRBJ2-2; 9 bases align to TRBD1. This CDR3 is built from 16 residues. The trim removed 5 bases at V and 0 bases at J, leaving 4 bases unmatched. The germline V gene has CDR1 LNHNV and CDR2 YYDKDF (reference sequence). The CDR3 DNA follows: TGTGCCACCAGCGGGAGACAGGGGGCGAACACCGGGGAGCTGTTTTTT. This codes for CATSGRQGANTGELFF.

This clone is medium-sized (0.01 to 0.1%) within its sample. One end of the junction is discordant with germline, which a read error may explain. The rearrangement links TRBV5-1 to TRBJ1-1; the match to TRBD1 covers 7 bases. The germline V gene has CDR1 SGHRS and CDR2 YFSETQ. The CDR3 has 9 amino acids. The CDR3 DNA is TGCGCCAGCAGCGGACAGGCAGGCTTT. Its protein is CASSGQAGF.

The chain has TRBV14 and TRBJ2-7; a possible D gene is TRBD2 (6 bases). Trimming took off 3 bases at V and 6 bases at J, with 12 bases between the two ends. Germline V gives CDR1 SGHDN, CDR2 FVKESK. The CDR3 runs to 13 residues. Here the CDR3 DNA reads TGTGCCAGCAGCCACCTCGGGGGAGGCGAGCAGTACTTC. It translates to CASSHLGGGEQYF.

In the case of this clone: Other DNA sequences of this sample code for an identical CDR3. V usage is TRBV5-1 and J usage is TRBJ1-1; no clear D. The V and J ends lost 0 bases and 0 bases respectively, with 6 bases between them. The CDR3 runs to 14 residues. CDR1 and CDR2 (germline): SGHRS, YFSETQ. CDR3 nucleotides: TGCGCCAGCAGCTTGGTACCTATGAACACTGAAGCTTTCTTT. Translating gives CASSLVPMNTEAFF.

The sample holds a few counts of this clone. The V call is TRBV7-8, the J call TRBJ1-5, with D tentatively TRBD1 (6 bases). CDR3 length equals 14 residues. CDR1 SGHVS and CDR2 FQNEAQ come from the germline V gene. Deletions cut 2 bases from V and 11 bases from J, with 16 bases between. CDR3: CASSLTGREWAQHF. In DNA, the CDR3 is TGTGCCAGCAGCTTAACAGGGAGGGAATGGGCCCAGCATTTT.

V gene TRBV4-3 combines with J gene TRBJ2-5; 13 positions agree with TRBD2. The CDR3 runs to 19 residues. Germline-derived CDR1 and CDR2 are LGHNA and YSLEER. J gave up 4 bases and V 5 bases, and 16 bases lay outside the gene matches. The CDR3 sequence: CASSSLGGGTSGKGETQYF. The CDR3 bases are TGCGCCAGCAGCTCCCTCGGAGGGGGGACTAGCGGGAAAGGAGAGACCCAGTACTTC.

This chain links TRBV18 with TRBJ2-1; TRBD2 might be the D (6 bases). Germline V gene lookup returns CDR1 KGHSH and CDR2 LQKENI. Trimming stripped 6 bases from V and 2 bases from J, with 20 bases between. The CDR3 has 17 amino acids. The CDR3 region is CASSPLGTAVPYNEQFF. The DNA of the CDR3 is TGTGCCAGCTCCCCCTTAGGGACTGCTGTACCCTACAATGAGCAGTTCTTC.

The chain combines TRBV19 with TRBJ2-2; a weak D match, TRBD2 (6 bases). Looked up from germline, CDR1 is LNHDA and CDR2 is SQIVND (reference sequence). V dropped 3 bases and J dropped 6 bases, with 11 bases sitting between them. The CDR3 covers 14 residues. CDR3 DNA: TGTGCCAGTAGTATGGGCAGGGAGGCCGGGGAGCTGTTTTTT. Residues: CASSMGREAGELFF.

The gene calls are TRBV28 and TRBJ1-2; 8 nucleotides line up with TRBD1. Per the germline V gene, CDR1 is MDHEN and CDR2 is SYDVKM. This CDR3 region has 15 residues. V trimming: 4 bases; J trimming: 5 bases; junction bases outside the gene matches: 9. Here the CDR3 DNA reads TGTGCCAGCAGTTCCGGACAGGGTGAGGCGTATGGCTACACCTTC. Its translation is CASSSGQGEAYGYTF.